This TCR beta chain was recovered during a study of post-analysis software for immune sequencing data. Study results and caveats: Compared with controls, patients had more of about 5 TRBV segments, including TRBV5-6, TRBV5-1 and TRBV20-1. Multiple sclerosis patients had significantly lower normalized Chao1 diversity than controls.

CDR1 SQVTM and CDR2 ANQGSEA come from the germline V gene. The CDR3 has 14 residues. The junction had 9 bases not matched to a gene; V was cut back by 6 bases and J by 6 bases. Every TCR beta cDNA library bore unique molecular identifiers. TCRdb redid the calling of the PCR reads with MiXCR, one entry per CDR3 protein. Here the sample spans around 710,000 distinct CDR3 sequences, about half being singletons. This clonotype was detected ten times or more. Its antigen remains unknown. The sample consisted of blood. The clonotype was recovered from a girl between 5 and 17 years old with multiple sclerosis. The chain has TRBV29-1 and TRBJ2-7, with TRBD2 identical over 12 bases. The CDR3 coding sequence is TGCAGCGTCCGGACTAGCGGGACCCTCGGCGAGCAGTACTTC. This sequence encodes CSVRTSGTLGEQYF.